The 5 T cell receptor beta chains reported below all come from one sample, sequenced in a study of CD8 T cells in Susac syndrome. When the RNA was reverse transcribed, random hexamers were used with an input of 0.5 to 1 ug. TCRdb reanalysed the immunoSEQ multiplex PCR reads using MiXCR and keeps one entry per CDR3 protein. There are around 190,000 distinct CDR3 sequences in the sample; around 95% occur only once, and around 0.093% lies in the top ten. Sequenced material: CD4+ T cells from PBMCs. Every receptor here comes from a human donor in good health.

The chain couples TRBV20-1 to TRBJ2-1, with D possibly TRBD1 on 6 matching bases. Germline-derived CDR1 and CDR2 are DFQATT and SNEGSKA (reference sequence). This CDR3 has 14 residues. V lost 6 bases and J 8 bases, leaving 20 bases between the germline ends. DNA of the CDR3: TGCAGTGCCCCCCGCCCAGGCAGGGGCTATGAGCAGTTCTTC. This gives the protein CSAPRPGRGYEQFF.

The chain uses TRBV14 and TRBJ2-7; D is perhaps TRBD1 or TRBD2 (6 bases each). V was shortened by 6 bases and J by 2 bases, with 20 bases between the two germline ends. Germline lookup yields CDR1 SGHDN and CDR2 FVKESK. The CDR3 runs 16 residues. CDR3 region: CASSPMPGAGPYEQYF. As DNA, the CDR3 is TGTGCCAGCAGTCCCATGCCGGGGGCCGGACCCTACGAGCAGTACTTC. The full variable domain, its missing parts supplied by reference TRBV14 and TRBJ2-7, is EAGVTQFPSHSVIEKGQTVTLRCDPISGHDNLYWYRRVMGKEIKFLLHFVKESKQDESGMPNNRFLAERTGGTYSTLKVQPAELEDSGVYFCASSPMPGAGPYEQYFGPGTRLTVT.

The V call is TRBV25-1, the J call TRBJ2-5; TRBD1 aligns across 8 bases. V was clipped by 5 bases and J by 4 bases; unmatched bases: 12. CDR1 and CDR2 from the germline V gene are MGHDK and SYGVNS. This CDR3 is 16 amino acids long. The chain's CDR3 is CASSLELGGTGETQYF. The CDR3 DNA reads TGTGCCAGCAGTCTAGAGCTTGGAGGGACAGGAGAGACCCAGTACTTC.

The chain combines TRBV12-3 or TRBV12-4 with TRBJ1-1; 7 positions agree with TRBD1. V lost 6 bases to trimming and J lost 4 bases; unmatched junction nucleotides: 17. The CDR3 covers 17 residues. CDR3 sequence reads: CASSLVTGLSFGTEAFF. The CDR3 nucleotides are TGTGCCAGCAGCCTCGTGACAGGGCTCTCGTTCGGCACTGAAGCTTTCTTT.

The chain couples TRBV5-1 to TRBJ1-5; D might be TRBD1 (5 bases). The CDR3 has 13 residues. Trimming removed 9 bases at V and 6 bases at J, with 16 bases between. Germline V gene sequence: CDR1 SGHRS, CDR2 YFSETQ. As DNA, the CDR3 is TGCGCCACGAGCGAGCAGGGTCCTCAGCCCCAGCATTTT. Translating gives CATSEQGPQPQHF.